This TCR beta chain is from a study of blood T cells in healthy people across ages. Every participating donor contributed 9.5 to 10 milliliters of peripheral blood through a draw. Then a second PCR, running roughly 6 to 12 cycles, was carried out with a sample-barcoded 5' primer and a J-beta primer mix. Using its own MiXCR run on the 5' RACE reads, TCRdb lists one record per CDR3 protein. The sample gives about 1,800,000 distinct CDR3 sequences, 28% of which show up once; roughly 8% is in the top ten. The V gene lost 4 bases and the J gene lost 3 bases, with 16 bases spanning the gap. There are 15 residues in the CDR3. CDR1 SGHNT and CDR2 YYREEE come from the germline V gene (reference sequence). Whole-study results and caveats: Naive T cell percentage and TCR beta diversity correlated strongly. A greater number of naive CD4+ cells and higher diversity distinguished long-lived donors from aged donors.

This clonotype was picked up many times. Its antigen is unidentified. Sequenced material: blood. This TCR derives from a woman in her 30s in good health. The chain combines TRBV5-4 with TRBJ1-2, with D hard to call. DNA for the CDR3: TGTGCCAGCAGCCATCACCTGGGGATGGACTATGGCTACACCTTC. Translation gives CASSHHLGMDYGYTF.